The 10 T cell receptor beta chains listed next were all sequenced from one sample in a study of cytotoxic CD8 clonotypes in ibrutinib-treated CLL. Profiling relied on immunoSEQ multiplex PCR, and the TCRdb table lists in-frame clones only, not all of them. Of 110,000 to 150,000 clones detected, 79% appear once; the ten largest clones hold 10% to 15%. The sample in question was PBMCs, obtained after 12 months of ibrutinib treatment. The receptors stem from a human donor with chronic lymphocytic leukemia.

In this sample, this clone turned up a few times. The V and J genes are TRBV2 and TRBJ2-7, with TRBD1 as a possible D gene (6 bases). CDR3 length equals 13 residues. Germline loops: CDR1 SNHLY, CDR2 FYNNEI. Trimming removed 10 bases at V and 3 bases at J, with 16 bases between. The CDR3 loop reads CATNTGQDYEQYF. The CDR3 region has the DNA TGTGCCACAAACACGGGACAAGACTACGAGCAGTACTTC.

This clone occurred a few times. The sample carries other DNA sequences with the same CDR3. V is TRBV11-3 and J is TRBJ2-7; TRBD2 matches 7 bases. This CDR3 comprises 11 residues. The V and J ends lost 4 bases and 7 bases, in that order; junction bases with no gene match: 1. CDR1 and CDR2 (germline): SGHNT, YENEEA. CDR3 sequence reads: CASSSGGEQYF. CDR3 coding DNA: TGTGCCAGCAGCTCCGGGGGGGAGCAGTACTTC.

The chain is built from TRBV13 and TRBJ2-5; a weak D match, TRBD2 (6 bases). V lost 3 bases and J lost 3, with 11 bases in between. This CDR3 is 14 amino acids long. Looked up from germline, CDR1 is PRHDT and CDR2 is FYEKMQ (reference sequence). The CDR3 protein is CASSFRTNEETQYF. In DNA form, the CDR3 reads TGTGCCAGCAGCTTCAGGACTAATGAAGAGACCCAGTACTTC.

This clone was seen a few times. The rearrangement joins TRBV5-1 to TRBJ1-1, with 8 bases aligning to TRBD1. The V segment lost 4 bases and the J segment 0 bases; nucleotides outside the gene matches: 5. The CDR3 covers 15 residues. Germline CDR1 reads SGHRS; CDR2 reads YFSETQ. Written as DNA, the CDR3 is TGCGCCAGCAGCAAAGGACAGGGAGTGAACACTGAAGCTTTCTTT. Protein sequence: CASSKGQGVNTEAFF.

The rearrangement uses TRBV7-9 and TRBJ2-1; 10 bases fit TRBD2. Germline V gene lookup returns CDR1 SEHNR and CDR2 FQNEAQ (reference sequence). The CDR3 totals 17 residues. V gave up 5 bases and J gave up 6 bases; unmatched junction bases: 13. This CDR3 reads CASSARLAGWESNEQFF. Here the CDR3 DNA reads TGTGCCAGCAGCGCCAGACTAGCGGGCTGGGAAAGCAATGAGCAGTTCTTC.

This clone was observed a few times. The CDR3 nucleotides read TGCGCCAGCAGCGACCGGGAAAAACTGTTTTTT. Translating gives CASSDREKLFF. The chain combines TRBV5-1 with TRBJ1-4; D is unclear. The V gene's germline CDR1 is SGHRS and CDR2 YFSETQ. V was pared by 4 bases and J by 8 bases, with 6 bases between. The CDR3 length is 11 residues. The full variable domain, rest sourced from reference TRBV5-1 and TRBJ1-4, is KAGVTQTPRYLIKTRGQQVTLSCSPISGHRSVSWYQQTPGQGLQFLFEYFSETQRNKGNFPGRFSGRQFSNSRSEMNVSTLELGDSALYLCASSDREKLFFGSGTQLSVL.

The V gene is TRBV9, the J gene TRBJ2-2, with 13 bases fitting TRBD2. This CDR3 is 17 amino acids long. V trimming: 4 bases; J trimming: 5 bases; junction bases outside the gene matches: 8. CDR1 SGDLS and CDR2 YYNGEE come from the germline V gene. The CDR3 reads CASSPRLAGGGTGELFF. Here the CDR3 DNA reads TGTGCCAGCAGCCCCCGACTAGCGGGAGGCGGAACCGGGGAGCTGTTTTTT.

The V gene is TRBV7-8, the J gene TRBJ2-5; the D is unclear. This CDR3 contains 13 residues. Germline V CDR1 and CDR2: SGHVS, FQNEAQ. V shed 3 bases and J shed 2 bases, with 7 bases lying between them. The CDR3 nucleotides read TGTGCCAGCAGCTTGGGCAGGCAAGAGACCCAGTACTTC. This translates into CASSLGRQETQYF.

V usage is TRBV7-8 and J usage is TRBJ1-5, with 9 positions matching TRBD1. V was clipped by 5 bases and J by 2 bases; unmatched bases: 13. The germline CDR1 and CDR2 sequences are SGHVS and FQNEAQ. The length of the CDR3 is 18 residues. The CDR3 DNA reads TGTGCCAGCAGCCCAGTTAGGGTACAGGGGGCGGGCAATCAGCCCCAGCATTTT. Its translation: CASSPVRVQGAGNQPQHF.

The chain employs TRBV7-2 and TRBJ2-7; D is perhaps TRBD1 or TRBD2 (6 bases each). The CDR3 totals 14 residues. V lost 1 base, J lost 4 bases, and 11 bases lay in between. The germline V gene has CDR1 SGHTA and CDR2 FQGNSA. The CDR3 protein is CASSLGGARYEQYF. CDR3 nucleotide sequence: TGTGCCAGCAGCTTAGGGGGGGCGCGTTACGAGCAGTACTTC.